This TCR beta chain derives from a study of T cells after yellow fever vaccination (dated by TCRdb to about 2019). Regarding the complete study: Libraries from fractions with low cell numbers were prepared with the SMART-Seq v4 Ultra Low Input RNA kit. To follow T-cell clones before and after both primary and booster YFV17D yellow fever vaccination, bulk TCR alpha and beta repertoires underwent longitudinal sequencing. Two healthy male donors made up the cohort, one aged 18 to 29 years and the other aged 30 to 40 years. Blood was collected at multiple timepoints before and after primary and secondary immunization, and bulk PBMC replicates and cell subsets were isolated. Study-wide conclusions, independent of this receptor: Because abundant contaminating clonotypes from the bulk population could be contained in FACS-sorted repertoires, computational filtering was required. The secondary T-cell response was weaker than the primary response but faster, peaking on day 5 instead of day 15. A small fraction of clonotypes showed up in both the CD4 and CD8 compartments, probably as a result of convergent recombination. Most clones expanded after primary vaccination were re-detected after the booster (about 96% of CD4 and more than 70% of CD8), suggesting broad memory maintenance. Because only two donors were included in the study, the extent to which the findings can be generalized is limited.

Comment on this clonotype: This receptor's antigen is unknown. A clone one base away is much larger, so this may be a read error.

Synthesis of TCR cDNA relied on 5'RACE template switching, a step that introduced a universal primer site along with unique molecular identifiers. Priming for cDNA synthesis came from both the TCR alpha and TCR beta constant segments. Two PCR steps were used to amplify libraries, with sample barcodes and sequencing adapters being added in the second step. Libraries were sequenced on Illumina HiSeq 2500 (2x100 bp) or NovaSeq (2x150 bp). The authors processed their data as follows. Reads were demultiplexed and collapsed into UMI consensus sequences with MIGEC, and V(D)J alignment was performed with MiXCR. Vaccine-responding clonotypes were identified with edgeR using replicate PBMC samples, with FDR below 0.01 and a log2 fold change above 5 up to day 15 being required. Bulk clonotypes were assigned CD4 or CD8 identity according to which sequenced CD4 or CD8 repertoire held them at higher abundance. TCRdb redid the processing of the public reads, applying fastp at Q25 and MiXCR, and retained in-frame beta chains. Entries are consolidated by CDR3 protein sequence, retaining the most common genes and DNA. None of the V and J calls come from the authors' own analysis; TCRdb made them. In all, the sample holds tens of thousands of distinct CDR3 sequences, and approximately 7% of those were seen once. The ten most abundant clones make up about 38% of the sample.

This specimen's treatment or condition label, interpreted: live attenuated yellow fever vaccine strain. PBMCs were isolated from peripheral blood using a standard Ficoll-Paque protocol. Dynabeads CD4 and CD8 positive selection kits were used to isolate CD4 and CD8 T-cell fractions. TriZol was used to extract RNA from bulk PBMCs, CD4 and CD8 fractions, and dextramer-positive and dextramer-negative fractions. The receptor comes from a man younger than 40 who received the YFV17D yellow fever vaccine. The sample in question was CD8+ T cells sorted from PBMCs, obtained 15 days after the yellow fever booster vaccination.

The DNA reads TGCAGCGTTGAGGAACAGGGGTTATACGAGCAGTACTTC. The resulting protein is CSVEEQGLYEQYF. In this chain, TRBV29-1 is recombined with TRBJ2-7; 7 junctional bases match TRBD1. V loses 3 bases at its end and J loses 4 bases; junction bases beyond the gene matches: 6. The CDR3 has 13 amino acids, counting the end cysteine and phenylalanine. The only DNA kept is the CDR3, 39 bases in frame from the first base. CDR1 and CDR2 were assigned from the germline V gene as SQVTM and ANQGSEA.